This T cell receptor beta chain was sequenced for a study of shared clonotypes between healthy human individuals. Trimming took off 1 base at V and 4 bases at J, with 4 bases between the two ends. CDR1 LGHNT and CDR2 FRNRAP come from the germline V gene. The CDR3 sequence is 12 residues long. Sequencing used immunoSEQ multiplex PCR; TCRdb keeps in-frame clones, though not all of them. The data hold about 2.2 million clones, with over 85% observed a single time. CD45RO-negative, CCR7-selected cells formed the naive CD8 fraction, which excluded terminally differentiated effector memory CD45RA+ cells. The chain is built from TRBV12-5 and TRBJ1-1; D gene unclear. The sequenced sample was naive CD8+ T cells from PBMCs. The sequence came from a man younger than 30 in good health. Some clones in this sample may be carry-over from other donors' samples. The CDR3 DNA follows: TGTGCTAGTGGTTTGGCAGCCACTGAAGCTTTCTTT. It codes for CASGLAATEAFF.